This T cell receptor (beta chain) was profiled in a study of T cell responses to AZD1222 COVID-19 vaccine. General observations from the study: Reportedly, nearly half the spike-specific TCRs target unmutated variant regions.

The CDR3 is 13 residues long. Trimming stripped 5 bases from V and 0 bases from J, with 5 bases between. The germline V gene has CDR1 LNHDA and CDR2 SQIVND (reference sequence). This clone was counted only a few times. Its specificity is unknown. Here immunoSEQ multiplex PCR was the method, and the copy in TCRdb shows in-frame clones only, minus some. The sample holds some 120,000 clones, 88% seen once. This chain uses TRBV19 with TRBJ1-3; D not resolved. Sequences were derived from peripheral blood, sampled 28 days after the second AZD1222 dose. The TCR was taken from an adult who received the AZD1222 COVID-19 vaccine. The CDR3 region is CASSDNSGNTIYF. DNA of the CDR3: TGTGCCAGTAGTGACAACTCTGGAAACACCATATATTTT.